The 20 T cell receptor beta chains presented below share a single source sample, sequenced in a study of shared clonotypes between healthy human individuals. TCRdb's copy holds only in-frame clones and misses some; the assay was immunoSEQ multiplex PCR. The data show more than 2 million clones, with just over 90% seen just once and around 1.7% held by the top ten. Terminally differentiated effector memory CD45RA+ cells were excluded from the naive CD8 cells, which were CD45RO-negative and positively selected for CCR7. The material sequenced was naive CD8+ T cells from PBMCs. Receptors were obtained from a man aged 18 to 35 in good health. Some clones in this sample may be carry-over from other donors' samples.

The chain couples TRBV4-3 to TRBJ2-2; D is uncertain. CDR1 LGHNA and CDR2 YSLEER come from the germline V gene. This CDR3 is 17 amino acids long. Deletions cut 0 bases from V and 1 base from J, with 12 bases between. In DNA form, the CDR3 reads TGCGCCAGCAGCCAAGATCTTTTAGAACTGAACACCGGGGAGCTGTTTTTT. As protein: CASSQDLLELNTGELFF.

With regard to this clone: Other nucleotide sequences from this sample produce the same CDR3. V is TRBV27 and J is TRBJ2-7; D is undetermined. The CDR3 is made up of 13 amino acids. V was shortened by 3 bases and J by 2 bases, with 8 bases between the two germline ends. The germline gives CDR1 MNHEY, CDR2 SMNVEV (reference sequence). CDR3 in amino acids: CASSLDGTYEQYF. In nucleotides, the CDR3 is TGTGCCAGCAGTTTGGACGGAACCTACGAGCAGTACTTC.

About this clone: One end of the junction fails to match germline, which may point to a read error. The chain uses TRBV27 and TRBJ2-7, with D possibly called TRBD1 or TRBD2 (5 bases each). The V gene's germline CDR1 is MNHEY and CDR2 SMNVEV (reference sequence). The CDR3 length is 14 residues. As DNA, the CDR3 is TGTGCCAGCAGTTTTGGGGGACGCTCCCACGAGCAGTACTTC. It is translated as CASSFGGRSHEQYF.

V gene TRBV5-5 combines with J gene TRBJ1-1; 8 bases are a match to TRBD1. The CDR3 runs to 17 residues. Trimming at V came to 4 bases and at J to 3 bases, leaving 14 bases not matched to a gene. Germline CDR1 and CDR2: SGHKS and YYEKEE (reference sequence). CDR3: CASSQFGQGRRDTEAFF. CDR3 coding DNA: TGTGCCAGCAGCCAATTCGGACAGGGAAGGAGGGACACTGAAGCTTTCTTT. The full variable domain, with the rest looked up from reference TRBV5-5 and TRBJ1-1, is DAGVTQSPTHLIKTRGQQVTLRCSPISGHKSVSWYQQVLGQGPQFIFQYYEKEERGRGNFPDRFSARQFPNYSSELNVNALLLGDSALYLCASSQFGQGRRDTEAFFGQGTRLTVV.

The chain has TRBV30 and TRBJ2-7, with a tentative D call TRBD2 (6 bases). Germline loops: CDR1 GTSNPN, CDR2 SVGIG (reference sequence). The V and J ends lost 2 bases and 2 bases respectively, with 10 bases between them. The CDR3 has 13 amino acids. This chain's CDR3 is CAWSYERAYEQYF. For the CDR3, the DNA is TGTGCCTGGAGTTATGAGCGGGCCTACGAGCAGTACTTC.

Points on this clone: The sample carries other DNA sequences with the same CDR3. The genes are TRBV9 and TRBJ1-2; D gene uncertain. The V gene lost 2 bases and the J gene lost 2 bases, with 7 bases spanning the gap. Germline values: CDR1 SGDLS, CDR2 YYNGEE. This CDR3 is built from 13 residues. CDR3 coding DNA: TGTGCCAGCAGCGTTTGGGTCAACTATGGCTACACCTTC. It yields the protein CASSVWVNYGYTF.

The chain is built from TRBV28 and TRBJ2-7; TRBD1 is a possible D gene (5 bases). This CDR3 has 14 residues. V gave up 6 bases and J gave up 6 bases, with 18 bases separating them. CDR1 and CDR2 from the germline V gene are MDHEN and SYDVKM. CDR3 in DNA: TGTGCCAGCAGGATGGGGCTAGGCCTAGGCGAGCAGTACTTC. Protein product: CASRMGLGLGEQYF. The full variable domain, with the rest looked up from reference TRBV28 and TRBJ2-7, is DVKVTQSSRYLVKRTGEKVFLECVQDMDHENMFWYRQDPGLGLRLIYFSYDVKMKEKGDIPEGYSVSREKKERFSLILESASTNQTSMYLCASRMGLGLGEQYFGPGTRLTVT.

J is TRBJ2-7 and V is TRBV15; D is unresolved. CDR1 is LNHNV and CDR2 is YYDKDF in the germline V gene (reference sequence). The CDR3 is made up of 16 amino acids. V was clipped by 0 bases and J by 2 bases, with 14 bases between them. The CDR3 bases are TGTGCCACCAGCAGAGATCCCCTAGGGTTGGCCTACGAGCAGTACTTC. Translated, it gives CATSRDPLGLAYEQYF.

V is TRBV18 and J is TRBJ2-7, with D possibly being TRBD1 or TRBD2 (6 bases each). This CDR3 region has 16 residues. Trimming took 3 bases from V and 5 from J, leaving 20 bases between them. Germline CDR1 KGHSH, CDR2 LQKENI. The CDR3 protein is CASSPNVHRGPHEQYF. Written as DNA, the CDR3 is TGTGCCAGCTCACCGAACGTACATCGGGGGCCACACGAGCAGTACTTC.

This clone was counted a few times. The rearrangement links TRBV2 to TRBJ2-7; 7 positions agree with TRBD1. V was pared by 4 bases and J by 3 bases, with 6 bases of the junction left unmatched. Germline CDR1 is SNHLY and CDR2 is FYNNEI. This CDR3 region has 14 residues. The CDR3 nucleotides are TGTGCCAGCAGTGCGAACAGGGGATTCTACGAGCAGTACTTC. It encodes CASSANRGFYEQYF.

This sequence joins TRBV19 and TRBJ2-4, with D possibly being TRBD2 (5 bases). The CDR3 is 16 residues long. Germline-derived CDR1 and CDR2 are LNHDA and SQIVND (reference sequence). V was shortened by 8 bases and J by 0 bases, with 17 bases between the two germline ends. CDR3 DNA: TGTGCCAGTCGGGCCACAAGAGGGCTAGCCAAAAACATTCAGTACTTC. Translating gives CASRATRGLAKNIQYF.

A single count supports this clone. This chain connects TRBV7-9 to TRBJ1-4; D unclear. The CDR3 sequence is 12 residues long. Per the germline V gene, CDR1 is SEHNR and CDR2 is FQNEAQ (reference sequence). Trimming removed 10 bases at V and 7 bases at J, with 13 bases between. For the CDR3, the DNA is TGTGCCATATCCTATACCCTTGAAAAACTGTTTTTT. Its protein product is CAISYTLEKLFF.

The chain uses TRBV19 and TRBJ2-2; no clear D gene. The CDR3 sequence is 16 residues long. The V gene lost 5 bases and the J gene lost 2 bases, with 15 bases spanning the gap. Germline V gene lookup returns CDR1 LNHDA and CDR2 SQIVND (reference sequence). CDR3 sequence (DNA): TGTGCCAGTAGTCCGCGCCGGACGGCCAACACCGGGGAGCTGTTTTTT. Encoded protein: CASSPRRTANTGELFF.

This clone was seen once. The J gene is TRBJ1-5, the V gene TRBV27; no reliable D call. The CDR3 is made up of 15 amino acids. Germline V gene lookup returns CDR1 MNHEY and CDR2 SMNVEV (reference sequence). V lost 2 bases to trimming and J lost 1 base, with 9 bases between them. The CDR3 DNA is TGTGCCAGCAGTTTAGCAGCCACCAGCAATCAGCCCCAGCATTTT. Its protein product is CASSLAATSNQPQHF.

The rearrangement uses TRBV6-5 and TRBJ2-2, with 7 bases lining up with TRBD1. The germline V gene has CDR1 MNHEY and CDR2 SVGAGI. CDR3 size: 16 residues. After removal of 2 bases from V and 6 bases from J, the junction contained 9 bases not matched to a gene. The CDR3 coding sequence is TGTGCCAGCAGTTACATAAGGGGGCTACCGGCCGGGGAGCTGTTTTTT. This translates into CASSYIRGLPAGELFF.

V and J are TRBV7-9 and TRBJ1-2; TRBD1 aligns across 8 bases. Germline CDR1 is SEHNR and CDR2 is FQNEAQ (reference sequence). V shed 0 bases and J 7 bases; nucleotides not matched to a gene: 10. This CDR3 comprises 16 residues. The CDR3 DNA sequence: TGTGCCAGCAGCTTAGCCCTGGGAGGACAGGGCGTTGGCTACACCTTC. Amino acid sequence: CASSLALGGQGVGYTF.

This sequence joins TRBV7-6 and TRBJ2-5, with 7 bases matching TRBD1. Germline values: CDR1 SGHVS, CDR2 FNYEAQ. This CDR3 has 15 residues. The junction had 13 bases not matched to a gene; V was cut back by 7 bases and J by 5 bases. CDR3 nucleotides: TGTGCCAGCACCCTACGTAAGGGGGCGCGGGAGACCCAGTACTTC. Translating gives CASTLRKGARETQYF.

V usage is TRBV14 and J usage is TRBJ2-7, with TRBD1 as a possible D gene (6 bases). The V gene's germline CDR1 is SGHDN and CDR2 FVKESK. Trimming took 1 base from V and 3 from J, leaving 22 bases between them. The CDR3 is 18 amino acids. The CDR3 DNA reads as TGTGCCAGCAGCCAAGTCCCCTTATTCGTACTAGGGGGCTACGAGCAGTACTTC. Translating it yields CASSQVPLFVLGGYEQYF.

The CDR3 here is CASSFPRRTTNTGELFF. The CDR3 DNA is TGTGCCAGCAGTTTCCCCCGGCGGACAACGAACACCGGGGAGCTGTTTTTT. The chain combines TRBV28 with TRBJ2-2; perhaps TRBD1 as D (5 bases). The V and J ends lost 3 bases and 0 bases respectively, with 14 bases between them. The CDR3 length is 17 residues. Per the germline V gene, CDR1 is MDHEN and CDR2 is SYDVKM. The complete variable domain, with remaining parts taken from reference TRBV28 and TRBJ2-2, reads DVKVTQSSRYLVKRTGEKVFLECVQDMDHENMFWYRQDPGLGLRLIYFSYDVKMKEKGDIPEGYSVSREKKERFSLILESASTNQTSMYLCASSFPRRTTNTGELFFGEGSRLTVL.

The rearrangement uses TRBV15 and TRBJ2-1, with D possibly being TRBD2 (5 bases). V lost 0 bases and J lost 6, with 15 bases in between. The CDR3 totals 16 residues. The germline V gene has CDR1 LNHNV and CDR2 YYDKDF (reference sequence). This CDR3 reads CATSRDYSGVGNEQFF. CDR3 sequence (DNA): TGTGCCACCAGCAGAGATTACAGCGGCGTGGGCAATGAGCAGTTCTTC. The full variable domain, rest sourced from reference TRBV15 and TRBJ2-1, is DAMVIQNPRYQVTQFGKPVTLSCSQTLNHNVMYWYQQKSSQAPKLLFHYYDKDFNNEADTPDNFQSRRPNTSFCFLDIRSPGLGDTAMYLCATSRDYSGVGNEQFFGPGTRLTVL.